This record concerns one T cell receptor (beta chain) sequence. What it binds is not known. These data originate in a study of T cell repertoires in cytomegalovirus infection. Study-level results: Adding up the frequency of public TCR beta families identified people who carried CMV plus the relevant HLA. There were HLA-C-restricted CMV-specific TCR beta clonotypes dominating the ex vivo response.

The V gene lost 7 bases and the J gene lost 3 bases, with 10 bases spanning the gap. This CDR3 contains 12 residues. The V gene's germline CDR1 is SNHLY and CDR2 FYNNEI. MiXCR was run by TCRdb on the reads, yielding one entry per CDR3 protein. The data show 150,000 to 200,000 distinct CDR3 sequences, approximately 15% seen once. The TCR comes from a human donor in good health (CMV status not recorded). Some clones in this sample may be carry-over from other donors' samples. The sample comprised PBMCs. V gene TRBV2 combines with J gene TRBJ2-7; D gene uncertain. CDR3 bases: TGTGCCAGCACCCTACAAATCTACGAGCAGTACTTC. Protein: CASTLQIYEQYF. Drawing the rest from reference TRBV2 and TRBJ2-7, the complete variable domain is EPEVTQTPSHQVTQMGQEVILRCVPISNHLYFYWYRQILGQKVEFLVSFYNNEISEKSEIFDDQFSVERPDGSNFTLKIRSTKLEDSAMYFCASTLQIYEQYFGPGTRLTVT.